Sequencing of this T cell receptor (beta chain) was carried out in a study of cytomegalovirus exposure and HLA in healthy donors. Study background: Among about 190 million T cells, an earlier analysis found 90 million to 130 million unique TCR beta sequences.

The germline V gene has CDR1 SEHNR and CDR2 FQNEAQ (reference sequence). V was clipped by 5 bases and J by 2 bases, with 17 bases between them. The CDR3 is 16 amino acids. 13 Jbeta primers and 60 Vbeta primers were used for the PCR. How the authors handled the data: The authors later counted 65 million to 80 million unique TCR beta chains, 9 million to 14 million of them shared. Generated by immunoSEQ multiplex PCR, the TCRdb table keeps only in-frame clones and is missing some. V and J calls and clone size follow that table, whereas D and trimming were derived from the DNA. The repertoire has over 95,000 clones, about three quarters of them found once; the top ten carry roughly 12%. Points from the study as a whole: Reports indicate that TCR beta sequences accurately predicted the HLA-A and HLA-B alleles of most subjects. Several of the most significant clusters were apparently associated with common viral pathogens in a later analysis.

A remark on this clone: Its matching antigen is unknown.

This clonotype was obtained from a woman aged 40 to 55 in good health and CMV-seropositive. The chain links TRBV7-9 to TRBJ2-3, with a possible D match to TRBD2 (6 bases). Sequencing was performed on PBMCs. CDR3 region: CASSPLLASYTDTQYF. DNA of the CDR3: TGTGCCAGCAGCCCCCTACTAGCCTCTTACACAGATACGCAGTATTTT.